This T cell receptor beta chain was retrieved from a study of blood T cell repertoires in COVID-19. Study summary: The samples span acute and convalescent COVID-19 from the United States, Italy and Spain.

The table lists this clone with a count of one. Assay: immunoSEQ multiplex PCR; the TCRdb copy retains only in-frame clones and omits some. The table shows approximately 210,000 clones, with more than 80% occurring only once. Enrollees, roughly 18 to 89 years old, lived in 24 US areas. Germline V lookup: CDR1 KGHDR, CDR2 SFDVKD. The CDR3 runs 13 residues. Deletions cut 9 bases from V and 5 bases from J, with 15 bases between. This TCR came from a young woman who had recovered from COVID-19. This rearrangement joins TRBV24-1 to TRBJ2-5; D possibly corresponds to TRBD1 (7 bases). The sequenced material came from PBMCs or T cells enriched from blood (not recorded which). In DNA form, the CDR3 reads TGTGCCACCGGGCCAGGGGGGATTGAGACCCAGTACTTC. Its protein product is CATGPGGIETQYF.